Below are 13 T cell receptor beta chains sequenced from a single sample in a study of PD-1 blockade in mismatch repair-deficient tumors. Assay used: immunoSEQ multiplex PCR; TCRdb lists only in-frame clones, some missing. The sample records around 40,000 clones, around four fifths being singletons. The sequences come from PBMCs, collected approximately 41 weeks after starting pembrolizumab. The origin of the receptors is an adult with mismatch repair-deficient cancer.

The rearrangement joins TRBV11-3 to TRBJ2-1, with TRBD2 matching 11 bases. Trimming took 5 bases from V and 8 from J; bases not matched to a gene: 11. Germline V lookup: CDR1 SGHNT, CDR2 YENEEA. The CDR3 spans 16 residues. The CDR3 nucleotides read TGTGCCAGCAGCGCCTACACTAGCGGGAGTAGTGATGAGCAGTTCTTC. This codes for CASSAYTSGSSDEQFF.

This rearrangement joins TRBV7-3 to TRBJ1-5; no reliable D call. Germline assignment: CDR1 SGHTA and CDR2 FQGTGA. The germline V and J ends were trimmed by 5 bases and 9 bases, with 14 bases remaining between them. The CDR3 runs 13 residues. Here the CDR3 DNA reads TGTGCCAGCAGCCTAATTGAGGGAGGGCCCCAGCATTTT. As protein: CASSLIEGGPQHF.

The J gene is TRBJ2-5, the V gene TRBV5-1, with a tentative D call TRBD2 (5 bases). With 4 bases removed from V and 2 bases from J, the gap between germline ends came to 12 bases. This CDR3 comprises 14 residues. Germline CDR1 and CDR2: SGHRS and YFSETQ. The chain's CDR3 is CASSRGLQQETQYF. The CDR3 nucleotides read TGCGCCAGCAGCCGCGGACTGCAACAAGAGACCCAGTACTTC. Supplemented by reference TRBV5-1 and TRBJ2-5, the full variable domain reads KAGVTQTPRYLIKTRGQQVTLSCSPISGHRSVSWYQQTPGQGLQFLFEYFSETQRNKGNFPGRFSGRQFSNSRSEMNVSTLELGDSALYLCASSRGLQQETQYFGPGTRLLVL.

The table lists this clone with a few counts. The V gene is TRBV5-5, the J gene TRBJ1-1, with TRBD1 identical over 9 bases. Germline CDR1 SGHKS, CDR2 YYEKEE (reference sequence). The CDR3 consists of 13 residues. Losses at the gene ends were 4 bases for V and 9 bases for J; bases not matched to a gene: 7. The chain's CDR3 is CASSPGTGSKAFF. The CDR3 DNA follows: TGTGCCAGCAGCCCCGGGACAGGGTCTAAAGCTTTCTTT. Drawing the rest from reference TRBV5-5 and TRBJ1-1, the complete variable domain is DAGVTQSPTHLIKTRGQQVTLRCSPISGHKSVSWYQQVLGQGPQFIFQYYEKEERGRGNFPDRFSARQFPNYSSELNVNALLLGDSALYLCASSPGTGSKAFFGQGTRLTVV.

This chain uses TRBV11-2 with TRBJ2-3, with 8 bases matching TRBD2. The CDR3 runs 15 residues. The germline V gene has CDR1 SGHAT and CDR2 FQNNGV. The V and J ends lost 3 bases and 2 bases, in that order; junction bases with no gene match: 4. The CDR3 DNA follows: TGTGCCAGCAGCTTTTTTAGCGGGAACACAGATACGCAGTATTTT. As protein: CASSFFSGNTDTQYF. The variable domain in full, with the rest retrieved from reference TRBV11-2 and TRBJ2-3, is EAGVAQSPRYKIIEKRQSVAFWCNPISGHATLYWYQQILGQGPKLLIQFQNNGVVDDSQLPKDRFSAERLKGVDSTLKIQPAKLEDSAVYLCASSFFSGNTDTQYFGPGTRLTVL.

This chain uses TRBV20-1 with TRBJ1-1, with no clear D. V was pared by 6 bases and J by 3 bases, with 5 bases between. Germline loops: CDR1 DFQATT, CDR2 SNEGSKA (reference sequence). This CDR3 has 10 amino acids. The CDR3: CSAPDTEAFF. The DNA for the CDR3 is TGCAGTGCCCCGGACACTGAAGCTTTCTTT.

This chain connects TRBV5-1 to TRBJ1-6, with a possible D match to TRBD1 (5 bases). Germline V CDR1 and CDR2: SGHRS, YFSETQ. The CDR3 totals 15 residues. Trimming removed 0 bases from V and 12 bases from J, with 16 bases in between. In DNA form, the CDR3 reads TGCGCCAGCAGCTTGGCATCCGGGGAGGGGAAACCCCTCCACTTT. Protein: CASSLASGEGKPLHF.

The chain recombines TRBV5-6 with TRBJ2-5, with 8 bases aligning to TRBD1. The DNA end is a closer match to TRBJ2-7, so the J assignment may be wrong. Germline V gives CDR1 SGHDT, CDR2 YYEEEE. The CDR3 totals 15 residues. In DNA form, the CDR3 reads TGTGCCAGCAGCTTGAGCGGACAGGGCTCCTACGAGCAGTACTTC. Translated, it gives CASSLSGQGSYEQYF.

This clone was detected once. The J gene is TRBJ2-3, the V gene TRBV7-9; D uncertain. V was pared by 5 bases and J by 1 base, with 19 bases between. Germline values: CDR1 SEHNR, CDR2 FQNEAQ (reference sequence). The CDR3 extends over 17 amino acids. The CDR3 DNA reads as TGTGCCAGCAGCACGGGTTTCATAGAAGCCCGCACAGATACGCAGTATTTT. Residues: CASSTGFIEARTDTQYF. Combining the CDR3 with reference TRBV7-9 and TRBJ2-3 gives the whole variable domain DTGVSQNPRHKITKRGQNVTFRCDPISEHNRLYWYRQTLGQGPEFLTYFQNEAQLEKSRLLSDRFSAERPKGSFSTLEIQRTEQGDSAMYLCASSTGFIEARTDTQYFGPGTRLTVL.

J is TRBJ2-3 and V is TRBV9; perhaps TRBD2 as D (6 bases). This CDR3 spans 16 amino acids. Germline V gene data show CDR1 as SGDLS and CDR2 as YYNGEE. V lost 4 bases and J 1 base, leaving 16 bases between the germline ends. CDR3 sequence (DNA): TGTGCCAGCAGCATCCGGGGGAGATGGGGCACAGATACGCAGTATTTT. Translation gives CASSIRGRWGTDTQYF.

The V and J genes are TRBV9 and TRBJ2-1; a possible D gene is TRBD2 (6 bases). Looked up from germline, CDR1 is SGDLS and CDR2 is YYNGEE. This CDR3 comprises 14 residues. Deletions cut 0 bases from V and 6 bases from J, with 10 bases between. CDR3 DNA: TGTGCCAGCAGCGTAGCACTAGCAATCAATGAGCAGTTCTTC. This codes for CASSVALAINEQFF. Combining the CDR3 with reference TRBV9 and TRBJ2-1 gives the whole variable domain DSGVTQTPKHLITATGQRVTLRCSPRSGDLSVYWYQQSLDQGLQFLIQYYNGEERAKGNILERFSAQQFPDLHSELNLSSLELGDSALYFCASSVALAINEQFFGPGTRLTVL.

The V call is TRBV5-5, the J call TRBJ1-2, with 7 bases identical to TRBD1. The ends lost 7 bases at V and 4 bases at J; junction bases unmatched: 7. Germline CDR1 and CDR2: SGHKS and YYEKEE (reference sequence). This CDR3 region has 13 residues. For the CDR3, the DNA is TGTGCCAGCTTAGGCCAGGGGGTCTATGGCTACACCTTC. This encodes CASLGQGVYGYTF. Together with reference TRBV5-5 and TRBJ1-2, the CDR3 gives the full variable domain: DAGVTQSPTHLIKTRGQQVTLRCSPISGHKSVSWYQQVLGQGPQFIFQYYEKEERGRGNFPDRFSARQFPNYSSELNVNALLLGDSALYLCASLGQGVYGYTFGSGTRLTVV.

The chain joins TRBV7-2 to TRBJ1-2; 7 bases are a match to TRBD1. Trimming took 5 bases from V and 4 from J; bases not matched to a gene: 4. Germline V gene sequence: CDR1 SGHTA, CDR2 FQGNSA. The length of the CDR3 is 13 residues. For the CDR3, the DNA is TGTGCCAGCAGCCTCGGGACAGTCTATGGCTACACCTTC. Residues: CASSLGTVYGYTF.